This TCR beta chain originates from a study of cytomegalovirus exposure and HLA in healthy donors. A remark on this clone: Its cognate antigen is unknown.

As for the donors, each was a healthy bone marrow donor. This PCR relied on a set of 60 Vbeta primers and 13 Jbeta primers. Under the authors' procedure: As a later analysis found, there were 70 million to 100 million unique TCR beta chains, of which approximately 10 million were shared. TCRdb's table, derived via immunoSEQ multiplex PCR, lists solely in-frame clones and lacks some. V and J calls and clone size come straight from that table; D and trimming were deduced from the DNA. This sample's table has 150,000 or so clones. Findings of the study overall: Most of the CMV-associated TCR beta chains (in a later analysis) appeared to be HLA-restricted.

The CDR3 has 13 amino acids. CDR1 and CDR2 (germline): MNHEY, SMNVEV (reference sequence). Trimming cost V 5 bases and J 5 bases; bases outside gene matches: 4. Sequenced: PBMCs. The gene calls are TRBV27 and TRBJ1-2; TRBD1 aligns across 8 bases. This TCR derives from a woman aged 45-65 years in good health and CMV-seronegative. CDR3 nucleotides: TGTGCCAGCAGTCCAGGGGGCCGGTATGGCTACACCTTC. It is translated as CASSPGGRYGYTF.